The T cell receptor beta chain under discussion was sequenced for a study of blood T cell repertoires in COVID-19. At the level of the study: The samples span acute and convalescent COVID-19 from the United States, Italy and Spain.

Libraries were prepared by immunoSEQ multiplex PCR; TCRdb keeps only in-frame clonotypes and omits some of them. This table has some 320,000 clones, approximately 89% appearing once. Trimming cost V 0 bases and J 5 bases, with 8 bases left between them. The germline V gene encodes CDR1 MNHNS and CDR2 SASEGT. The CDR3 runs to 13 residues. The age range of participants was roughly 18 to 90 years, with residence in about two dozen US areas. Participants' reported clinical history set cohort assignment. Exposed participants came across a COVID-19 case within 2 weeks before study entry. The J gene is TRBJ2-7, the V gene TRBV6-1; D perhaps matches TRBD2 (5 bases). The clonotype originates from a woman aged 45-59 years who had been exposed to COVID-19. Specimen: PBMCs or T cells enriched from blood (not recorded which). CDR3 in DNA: TGTGCCAGCAGTGAAGCTAGGAGGCACGAGCAGTACTTC. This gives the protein CASSEARRHEQYF.